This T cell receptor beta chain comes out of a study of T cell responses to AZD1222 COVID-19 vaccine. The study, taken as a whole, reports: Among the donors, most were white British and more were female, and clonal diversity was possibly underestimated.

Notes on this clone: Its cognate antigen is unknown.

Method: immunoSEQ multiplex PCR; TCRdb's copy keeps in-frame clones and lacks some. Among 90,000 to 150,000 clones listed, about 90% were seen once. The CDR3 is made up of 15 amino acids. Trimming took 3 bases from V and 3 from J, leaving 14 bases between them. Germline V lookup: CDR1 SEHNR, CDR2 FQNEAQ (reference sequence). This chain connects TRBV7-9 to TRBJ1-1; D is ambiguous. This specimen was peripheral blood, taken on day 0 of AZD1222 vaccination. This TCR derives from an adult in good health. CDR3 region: CASSLVGLIDTEAFF. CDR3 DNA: TGTGCCAGCAGCTTGGTAGGACTGATTGACACTGAAGCTTTCTTT.